The 31 T cell receptor beta chains below all came from one sample that was sequenced in a study of blood T cell repertoires in COVID-19. The method was immunoSEQ multiplex PCR; TCRdb's version includes in-frame clones alone and lacks a portion of them. The data show fewer than 250,000 clones, with around 84% seen just once and 10% to 13% held by the top ten. The specimen was peripheral blood. Receptor source: a woman of 80 years or more with COVID-19, enrolled during active disease.

The genes are TRBV27 and TRBJ2-2, with D tentatively TRBD2 (6 bases). The ends were cut back, 0 bases at V and 0 bases at J, with 8 bases in the middle. Per germline, CDR1 MNHEY and CDR2 SMNVEV (reference sequence). The CDR3 has 16 residues. This CDR3 is CASSLSSGANTGELFF. CDR3 in DNA: TGTGCCAGCAGTTTATCGTCGGGGGCGAACACCGGGGAGCTGTTTTTT.

The chain has TRBV2 and TRBJ1-4; 8 nucleotides align to TRBD1. CDR3 length equals 18 residues. The V and J ends lost 5 bases and 0 bases, in that order; junction bases with no gene match: 11. The germline gives CDR1 SNHLY, CDR2 FYNNEI. The CDR3 DNA follows: TGTGCCAGCAGTCTACAGGGGGACCTCTTAGCAACTAATGAAAAACTGTTTTTT. As protein: CASSLQGDLLATNEKLFF.

The J gene is TRBJ1-5, the V gene TRBV30, with 9 positions matching TRBD1. Germline V gives CDR1 GTSNPN, CDR2 SVGIG (reference sequence). The V segment lost 2 bases and the J segment 5 bases; nucleotides outside the gene matches: 4. The CDR3 consists of 14 residues. The CDR3 here is CAWSYRGRDQPQHF. In DNA form, the CDR3 reads TGTGCCTGGAGTTACAGGGGGCGTGATCAGCCCCAGCATTTT. Drawing the rest from reference TRBV30 and TRBJ1-5, the complete variable domain is SQTIHQWPATLVQPVGSPLSLECTVEGTSNPNLYWYRQAAGRGLQLLFYSVGIGQISSEVPQNLSASRPQDRQFILSSKKLLLSDSGFYLCAWSYRGRDQPQHFGDGTRLSIL.

Points on this clone: This sample includes further DNA sequences coding for the same CDR3. This chain joins TRBV5-1 and TRBJ2-3, with TRBD1 as a possible D gene (5 bases). The germline V gene encodes CDR1 SGHRS and CDR2 YFSETQ. The CDR3 totals 12 residues. Trimming removed 1 base at V and 5 bases at J, with 5 bases between. CDR3 in amino acids: CASSLTGDTQYF. As DNA, the CDR3 is TGCGCCAGCAGCTTGACAGGAGATACGCAGTATTTT.

The gene calls are TRBV3-1 (or the pseudogene TRBV3-2) and TRBJ2-3, with D unresolved. Germline CDR1 is LGHDT and CDR2 is YNNKEL (reference sequence). With 1 base removed from V and 4 bases from J, the gap between germline ends came to 6 bases. The CDR3 totals 13 residues. CDR3 protein: CASSQGKPDTQYF. The CDR3 nucleotides read TGTGCCAGCAGCCAAGGAAAGCCAGATACGCAGTATTTT.

This chain links TRBV11-3 with TRBJ1-5; 7 bases are shared with TRBD1. V was pared by 5 bases and J by 4 bases, with 14 bases of the junction left unmatched. CDR1 is SGHNT, CDR2 YENEEA, per germline. The CDR3 length is 17 residues. As DNA, the CDR3 is TGTGCCAGCAGCCCCACCCCCCGGGACAGTAATAATCAGCCCCAGCATTTT. Its protein is CASSPTPRDSNNQPQHF.

This clone showed up just a few times. The genes are TRBV7-9 and TRBJ2-7; 15 bases line up with TRBD2. Germline lookup yields CDR1 SEHNR and CDR2 FQNEAQ (reference sequence). The length of the CDR3 is 16 residues. Trimming removed 3 bases from V and 5 bases from J; junction bases left unmatched: 5. The CDR3 loop reads CASSFGTSGGYDEQYF. The CDR3 bases are TGTGCCAGCAGCTTCGGGACTAGCGGGGGGTATGACGAGCAGTACTTC. Full variable domain (remainder filled in from reference TRBV7-9 and TRBJ2-7): DTGVSQNPRHKITKRGQNVTFRCDPISEHNRLYWYRQTLGQGPEFLTYFQNEAQLEKSRLLSDRFSAERPKGSFSTLEIQRTEQGDSAMYLCASSFGTSGGYDEQYFGPGTRLTVT.

The V and J genes are TRBV19 and TRBJ2-5, with TRBD2 matching 9 bases. The ends lost 3 bases at V and 3 bases at J; junction bases unmatched: 2. Germline V gene sequence: CDR1 LNHDA, CDR2 SQIVND (reference sequence). The CDR3 runs to 14 residues. The CDR3 DNA reads as TGTGCCAGTAGTATCTGGACTAGCGAAGAGACCCAGTACTTC. Its translation is CASSIWTSEETQYF.

V gene TRBV7-9 combines with J gene TRBJ1-5; D unclear. Germline assignment: CDR1 SEHNR and CDR2 FQNEAQ (reference sequence). Trimming stripped 3 bases from V and 7 bases from J, with 10 bases between. The CDR3 runs 13 residues. CDR3 amino acids: CASSLIGPQPQHF. Written as DNA, the CDR3 is TGTGCCAGCAGCTTGATTGGGCCGCAGCCCCAGCATTTT.

V usage is TRBV27 and J usage is TRBJ2-3, with 7 bases identical to TRBD2. Germline lookup yields CDR1 MNHEY and CDR2 SMNVEV (reference sequence). CDR3 size: 13 residues. After removal of 6 bases from V and 13 bases from J, the junction contained 13 bases not matched to a gene. The CDR3, as DNA: TGTGCCAGCAGAGTGGCGGGGGTGTTTAGGGAGTATTTT. Protein sequence: CASRVAGVFREYF.

The chain uses TRBV18 and TRBJ1-5; D is perhaps TRBD1 (6 bases). The CDR3 has 15 residues. Germline CDR1 KGHSH, CDR2 LQKENI. Trimming left V 2 bases short and J 0 bases short, with 8 bases between. The CDR3 protein is CASSPRQDSNQPQHF. The DNA of the CDR3 is TGTGCCAGCTCACCAAGACAGGATAGCAATCAGCCCCAGCATTTT.

V gene TRBV6-5 combines with J gene TRBJ1-2; D remains ambiguous. V shed 4 bases and J shed 4 bases, with 7 bases lying between them. From germline, CDR1 is MNHEY and CDR2 SVGAGI. The CDR3 covers 12 residues. CDR3 protein: CASSSRSYGYTF. Here the CDR3 DNA reads TGTGCCAGCAGTTCGAGGTCCTATGGCTACACCTTC.

This clone was picked up a small number of times. The chain links TRBV18 to TRBJ1-2, with D possibly being TRBD1 (5 bases). Germline V CDR1 and CDR2: KGHSH, LQKENI. Trimming left V 3 bases short and J 5 bases short, with 13 bases between. The length of the CDR3 is 14 residues. This CDR3 reads CASSPKGSSYGYTF. As DNA, the CDR3 is TGTGCCAGCTCACCGAAGGGGTCGTCGTATGGCTACACCTTC.

This chain joins TRBV6-5 and TRBJ1-5; TRBD1 is a possible D gene (5 bases). Deletions cut 6 bases from V and 2 bases from J, with 11 bases between. The CDR3 loop spans 14 amino acids. Germline V gene data show CDR1 as MNHEY and CDR2 as SVGAGI. CDR3 nucleotides: TGTGCCAGCAGGGGGCGGACCGGCAATCAGCCCCAGCATTTT. Its translation: CASRGRTGNQPQHF.

This clone was detected only a few times. The chain uses TRBV29-1 and TRBJ1-5, with 8 bases aligning to TRBD1. The junction had 5 bases not matched to a gene; V was cut back by 4 bases and J by 6 bases. The CDR3 covers 13 residues. Germline CDR1 SQVTM, CDR2 ANQGSEA. The CDR3 reads CSVVQGAGQPQHF. The CDR3 nucleotides read TGCAGCGTTGTGCAGGGGGCTGGTCAGCCCCAGCATTTT.

V gene TRBV7-2 combines with J gene TRBJ1-3; D remains ambiguous. The CDR3 has 16 residues. Germline V gene data show CDR1 as SGHTA and CDR2 as FQGNSA. Trimming took off 3 bases at V and 2 bases at J, with 14 bases between the two ends. In nucleotides, the CDR3 is TGTGCCAGCAGCTTCCAACCGGGGATCGCTGGAAACACCATATATTTT. This encodes CASSFQPGIAGNTIYF.

The chain links TRBV24-1 to TRBJ2-2; 8 bases are shared with TRBD2. With V trimmed by 5 bases and J by 7 bases, 8 bases remained unmatched. The CDR3 has 15 amino acids. Looked up from germline, CDR1 is KGHDR and CDR2 is SFDVKD. CDR3 nucleotides: TGTGCCACCAGTGTAGCCGGGGGGGCCGTCGGGGAGCTGTTTTTT. Protein product: CATSVAGGAVGELFF.

Only one count was recorded for this clone. The chain carries TRBV9 and TRBJ1-2; 7 positions match TRBD1. Trimming removed 0 bases from V and 2 bases from J; junction bases left unmatched: 7. The germline V gene has CDR1 SGDLS and CDR2 YYNGEE. This CDR3 has 16 residues. The DNA of the CDR3 is TGTGCCAGCAGCGTAGGGCTTCCACAGGGGAACTATGGCTACACCTTC. Its translation: CASSVGLPQGNYGYTF.

This chain joins TRBV6-5 and TRBJ1-1, with TRBD1 matching over 10 bases. Losses at the gene ends were 9 bases for V and 3 bases for J; bases not matched to a gene: 4. This CDR3 has 13 amino acids. Germline loops: CDR1 MNHEY, CDR2 SVGAGI. The CDR3 loop is CARTGGAYTEAFF. As DNA, the CDR3 is TGTGCCAGGACAGGGGGCGCGTACACTGAAGCTTTCTTT.

V is TRBV15 and J is TRBJ1-4; tentative D call: TRBD1 (5 bases). CDR1 LNHNV and CDR2 YYDKDF come from the germline V gene (reference sequence). The CDR3 is made up of 14 amino acids. With 1 base removed from V and 8 bases from J, the gap between germline ends came to 11 bases. The CDR3 region has the DNA TGTGCCACCAGCAGAGCAGGGATAGGAGAAAAACTGTTTTTT. It specifies CATSRAGIGEKLFF.

This clone showed up just once. The J gene is TRBJ1-5, the V gene TRBV3-1 (or the pseudogene TRBV3-2); D ambiguous. Germline V gene lookup returns CDR1 LGHDT and CDR2 YNNKEL (reference sequence). CDR3 size: 18 residues. V gave up 2 bases and J gave up 1 base, with 18 bases separating them. The CDR3 DNA reads as TGTGCCAGCAGCCAACCAACATGGTCCCGCCCCAGCAATCAGCCCCAGCATTTT. Its translation: CASSQPTWSRPSNQPQHF.

J is TRBJ1-6 and V is TRBV7-2; D is uncertain. Germline assignment: CDR1 SGHTA and CDR2 FQGNSA. V was clipped by 5 bases and J by 14 bases, with 16 bases between them. The CDR3 totals 13 residues. Written as DNA, the CDR3 is TGTGCCAGCAGCCTAAACGCTGTGCCATCCCTCCACTTT. It codes for CASSLNAVPSLHF.

Turning to this clone: An end of the junction does not agree with germline; a read error may underlie this. The rearrangement uses TRBV19 and TRBJ2-1; 8 bases map to TRBD2. This CDR3 is 14 amino acids long. CDR1 is LNHDA and CDR2 is SQIVND in the germline V gene (reference sequence). Here the CDR3 DNA reads TGTGCTAGTAAGGAGCGGGGGTTCAGGGATGAGCAGTTCTTC. Protein product: CASKERGFRDEQFF.

V is TRBV6-1 and J is TRBJ2-7, with TRBD1 as a possible D gene (6 bases). The CDR3 loop spans 16 amino acids. Germline CDR1 and CDR2: MNHNS and SASEGT. With 2 bases removed from V and 3 bases from J, the gap between germline ends came to 17 bases. The CDR3 region has the DNA TGTGCCAGCAGTGAAAGTACAGGGTCCATTGGCTACGAGCAGTACGTC. It yields the protein CASSESTGSIGYEQYV.

Worth noting for this clone: At one of its ends the junction is not consistent with the germline gene, which may arise from a read error. J is TRBJ2-3 and V is TRBV10-3; TRBD2 matches at 13 bases. CDR3 size: 14 residues. Germline lookup yields CDR1 ENHRY and CDR2 SYGVKD. CDR3 sequence (DNA): TGTGCCATCACCTCAGGGACTAGCGGGGACAGAATCGATTTT. It encodes CAITSGTSGDRIDF.

V is TRBV6-5 and J is TRBJ2-7; 12 bases map to TRBD2. V shed 8 bases, J shed 3 bases, and the junction held 5 bases outside the gene matches. This CDR3 contains 14 residues. Per germline, CDR1 MNHEY and CDR2 SVGAGI. As DNA, the CDR3 is TGTGCCAGCCGGATGACTAGCGGGGGCTACGAGCAGTACTTC. This codes for CASRMTSGGYEQYF.

The V gene is TRBV27, the J gene TRBJ1-1; 9 bases are shared with TRBD1. Germline-derived CDR1 and CDR2 are MNHEY and SMNVEV (reference sequence). The CDR3 extends over 17 amino acids. V lost 8 bases, J lost 4 bases, and 17 bases stayed unmatched. DNA of the CDR3: TGTGCCAGCCTAACCCACAGGGGGCGTGAAGGGGGCACTGAAGCTTTCTTT. Translation gives CASLTHRGREGGTEAFF.

The chain has TRBV5-1 and TRBJ2-5, with 15 bases identical to TRBD2. The germline V gene has CDR1 SGHRS and CDR2 YFSETQ. The junction had 5 bases not matched to a gene; V was cut back by 4 bases and J by 1 base. The CDR3 is 17 residues long. As DNA, the CDR3 is TGCGCCAGCAGCATGGGACTAGCGGGGGGAATCCAAGAGACCCAGTACTTC. The encoded protein is CASSMGLAGGIQETQYF.

The rearrangement joins TRBV9 to TRBJ1-6; no firm D call. Germline V CDR1 and CDR2: SGDLS, YYNGEE. The CDR3 runs to 15 residues. V lost 4 bases to trimming and J lost 9 bases, with 17 bases between them. The CDR3 nucleotides read TGTGCCAGCAGCCCTTCAGGTGGTTCAAGTTCACCCCTCCACTTT. This gives the protein CASSPSGGSSSPLHF.

The gene calls are TRBV6-6 and TRBJ2-7; D is uncertain. The CDR3 length is 13 residues. Trimming stripped 4 bases from V and 2 bases from J, with 9 bases between. The V gene's germline CDR1 is MNHNY and CDR2 SVGAGI (reference sequence). The CDR3 spells CASSSARTYEQYF. The CDR3 DNA reads TGTGCCAGCAGTTCAGCCAGGACCTACGAGCAGTACTTC.

The chain combines TRBV7-2 with TRBJ1-2; D gene unclear. Per germline, CDR1 SGHTA and CDR2 FQGNSA. The CDR3 is 13 residues long. Trimming removed 3 bases at V and 8 bases at J, with 13 bases between. The CDR3 here is CASSLGRSGGYTF. The CDR3 DNA reads TGTGCCAGCAGCTTGGGCAGATCGGGGGGCTACACCTTC.